Each of the 29 T cell receptor beta chains below was sequenced from the same sample in a study of cytomegalovirus exposure and HLA in healthy donors. Assay: immunoSEQ multiplex PCR; the TCRdb copy retains only in-frame clones and omits some. The sample yields roughly 52,000 clones, 93% seen once. The specimen sequenced was PBMCs. The receptors come from a woman aged 18-29 years in good health and CMV-seropositive.

CDR3 sequence reads: CASGRQGGNTDTQYF. The CDR3 nucleotides are TGTGCCAGCGGAAGACAGGGGGGGAACACAGATACGCAGTATTTT. The V and J genes are TRBV7-3 and TRBJ2-3; 9 positions agree with TRBD1. The germline V gene has CDR1 SGHTA and CDR2 FQGTGA. V trimming: 8 bases; J trimming: 2 bases; junction bases outside the gene matches: 8. The CDR3 spans 15 residues. Looking up the rest from reference TRBV7-3 and TRBJ2-3 gives the full variable domain: GAGVSQTPSNKVTEKGKYVELRCDPISGHTALYWYRQSLGQGPEFLIYFQGTGAADDSGLPNDRFFAVRPEGSVSTLKIQRTERGDSAVYLCASGRQGGNTDTQYFGPGTRLTVL.

This clone appeared a single time. The chain couples TRBV27 to TRBJ2-7; 8 bases fit TRBD1. CDR3 length equals 14 residues. Unmatched junction bases numbered 1, after V lost 3 bases and J lost 0 bases. CDR1 is MNHEY, CDR2 SMNVEV, per germline (reference sequence). CDR3 amino acids: CASSFQGASYEQYF. The CDR3 nucleotides read TGTGCCAGCAGTTTCCAGGGGGCCTCCTACGAGCAGTACTTC.

A note on this clone: Other DNA sequences from this sample encode an identical CDR3 as well. The gene calls are TRBV20-1 and TRBJ1-2; TRBD1 matches at 8 bases. Germline V lookup: CDR1 DFQATT, CDR2 SNEGSKA (reference sequence). This CDR3 has 11 residues. V lost 6 bases to trimming and J lost 3 bases; unmatched junction nucleotides: 0. The CDR3 loop reads CSADRDYGYTF. CDR3 DNA: TGCAGTGCGGACAGGGACTATGGCTACACCTTC.

V usage is TRBV6-6 and J usage is TRBJ2-1; tentatively, D is TRBD2 (7 bases). Germline values: CDR1 MNHNY, CDR2 SVGAGI (reference sequence). The CDR3 is made up of 15 amino acids. V was cut by 0 bases and J by 5 bases, with 11 bases left in between. CDR3 residues: CASSYSGGPDNEQFF. CDR3 bases: TGTGCCAGCAGTTACTCCGGGGGGCCCGACAATGAGCAGTTCTTC.

The chain carries TRBV28 and TRBJ1-5; D possibly corresponds to TRBD1 (6 bases). This CDR3 has 15 residues. Germline-derived CDR1 and CDR2 are MDHEN and SYDVKM. The V and J ends lost 8 bases and 3 bases respectively, with 17 bases between them. The CDR3, as DNA: TGTGCCAGCGACCCCTTCCGGGACAACAATCAGCCCCAGCATTTT. This sequence encodes CASDPFRDNNQPQHF.

The chain uses TRBV6-5 and TRBJ2-2; TRBD1 matches at 7 bases. The V gene end was trimmed by 2 bases and the J gene end by 7 bases; junction bases not matched to a gene: 1. Germline values: CDR1 MNHEY, CDR2 SVGAGI. This CDR3 spans 13 amino acids. The CDR3 region is CASSYRDSGELFF. CDR3 in DNA: TGTGCCAGCAGTTACCGGGACAGCGGGGAGCTGTTTTTT.

This clone is classed as medium-sized (0.01 to 0.1%). CDR3 residues: CASSSVGGGTQETQYF. CDR3 nucleotide sequence: TGTGCCAGCAGCTCCGTTGGGGGGGGGACTCAAGAGACCCAGTACTTC. The rearrangement uses TRBV7-3 and TRBJ2-5; TRBD2 matches at 7 bases. Germline V CDR1 and CDR2: SGHTA, FQGTGA. The CDR3 has 16 amino acids. V was clipped by 4 bases and J by 2 bases; unmatched bases: 10.

This chain joins TRBV27 and TRBJ1-1; 7 nucleotides line up with TRBD1. Per the germline V gene, CDR1 is MNHEY and CDR2 is SMNVEV (reference sequence). The V segment lost 5 bases and the J segment 0 bases; nucleotides outside the gene matches: 6. This CDR3 contains 15 residues. CDR3 bases: TGTGCCAGCAGTACCCACAGGGGAATGAACACTGAAGCTTTCTTT. Its protein is CASSTHRGMNTEAFF.

The V call is TRBV7-2, the J call TRBJ2-1, with D possibly matching TRBD2 (7 bases). Trimming cost V 8 bases and J 2 bases, with 13 bases left between them. The CDR3 sequence is 14 residues long. Germline loops: CDR1 SGHTA, CDR2 FQGNSA. CDR3 loop: CASQLGGPYNEQFF. The CDR3, as DNA: TGTGCCAGCCAACTCGGGGGGCCCTACAATGAGCAGTTCTTC.

CDR3 bases: TGCGCCAGCAGCCCTAGGGCGGGGACAGGCTACGAGCAGTACTTC. This codes for CASSPRAGTGYEQYF. The chain links TRBV4-1 to TRBJ2-7; 8 bases match TRBD1. V lost 4 bases and J lost 3; bases outside the gene matches: 8. Per the germline V gene, CDR1 is MGHRA and CDR2 is YSYEKL. The CDR3 runs to 15 residues.

This clone was recorded only once. The CDR3 DNA follows: TGTGCCAGCAGCTTCCTGCAGGGGTCTAATGAAAAACTGTTTTTT. Translated: CASSFLQGSNEKLFF. The rearrangement joins TRBV7-9 to TRBJ1-4; a weak D match, TRBD1 (6 bases). The CDR3 spans 15 residues. Trimming removed 3 bases from V and 3 bases from J, with 11 bases in between. Germline CDR1 SEHNR, CDR2 FQNEAQ (reference sequence).

The V and J genes are TRBV29-1 and TRBJ2-7, with D possibly TRBD1 on 6 matching bases. V gave up 3 bases and J gave up 6 bases, with 15 bases separating them. This CDR3 is 13 amino acids long. Germline loops: CDR1 SQVTM, CDR2 ANQGSEA. For the CDR3, the DNA is TGCAGCGTTGATAGAGGGGGAAGGTCCGAGCAGTACTTC. This sequence encodes CSVDRGGRSEQYF.

This clone was detected once. The sample holds other DNA sequences that translate to the same CDR3. The chain is built from TRBV7-8 and TRBJ2-7; 10 nucleotides agree with TRBD1. CDR1 and CDR2 from the germline V gene are SGHVS and FQNEAQ. The J segment lost 7 bases and the V segment lost 6 bases, leaving 9 bases of the junction unmatched. The CDR3 is 14 residues long. The CDR3 bases are TGTGCCAGCAGTTTTAGACAGGGGGCGGGAGAGCAGTACTTC. Its protein product is CASSFRQGAGEQYF.

As regards this clone: One end of the junction is discordant with germline, which a read error may explain. The chain carries TRBV5-1 and TRBJ2-7, with D possibly called TRBD1 or TRBD2 (7 bases each). Germline CDR1 and CDR2: SGHRS and YFSETQ. The CDR3 has 16 residues. This CDR3 is CASRLGGGSSSYEQYF. The CDR3 DNA reads as TGCGCCAGCAGATTGGGAGGGGGCTCTAGCTCCTACGAGCAGTACTTC. The entire variable domain, with the rest obtained from reference TRBV5-1 and TRBJ2-7, is as follows: KAGVTQTPRYLIKTRGQQVTLSCSPISGHRSVSWYQQTPGQGLQFLFEYFSETQRNKGNFPGRFSGRQFSNSRSEMNVSTLELGDSALYLCASRLGGGSSSYEQYFGPGTRLTVT.

The chain links TRBV29-1 to TRBJ2-7, with TRBD2 matching over 7 bases. Germline loops: CDR1 SQVTM, CDR2 ANQGSEA. Trimming at V came to 4 bases and at J to 3 bases, leaving 9 bases not matched to a gene. The CDR3 consists of 14 residues. The CDR3 DNA is TGCAGCGTTGTGGGGGGGTGGCAGGACTACGAGCAGTACTTC. Its translation is CSVVGGWQDYEQYF.

This clone was detected once. The chain recombines TRBV6-1 with TRBJ2-7; tentative D call: TRBD1 (6 bases). Germline loops: CDR1 MNHNS, CDR2 SASEGT. The V end lost 5 bases, the J end lost 4 bases, and 18 bases lay between the germline ends. The CDR3 is 15 residues long. The CDR3 region has the DNA TGTGCCAGCAGTCCAAGGGGGACCCAGGGGTACGAGCAGTACTTC. The encoded protein is CASSPRGTQGYEQYF.

The chain combines TRBV29-1 with TRBJ2-7; TRBD2 matches at 8 bases. The germline V gene has CDR1 SQVTM and CDR2 ANQGSEA. With 4 bases clipped from V and 3 bases from J, the junction kept 8 bases outside the gene matches. The CDR3 sequence is 14 residues long. CDR3 in DNA: TGCAGCGTTGTACCCGGGGGGGGCGACTACGAGCAGTACTTC. This gives the protein CSVVPGGGDYEQYF.

This chain joins TRBV7-9 and TRBJ2-7; 7 nucleotides line up with TRBD1. The length of the CDR3 is 14 residues. V was pared by 5 bases and J by 3 bases, with 7 bases of the junction left unmatched. Germline loops: CDR1 SEHNR, CDR2 FQNEAQ (reference sequence). The CDR3 here is CASSRDSLYYEQYF. CDR3 coding DNA: TGTGCCAGCAGCCGGGACAGTCTATACTACGAGCAGTACTTC.

The gene calls are TRBV5-1 and TRBJ2-6; D not certain. The germline CDR1 and CDR2 sequences are SGHRS and YFSETQ. This CDR3 contains 17 residues. Trimming stripped 5 bases from V and 0 bases from J, with 15 bases between. The CDR3 coding sequence is TGCGCCAGCAGGTCCTTTTTCGTTCCCTCTGGGGCCAACGTCCTGACTTTC. Protein: CASRSFFVPSGANVLTF.

This clone was recorded only once. The rearrangement uses TRBV15 and TRBJ2-3; 7 positions match TRBD1. This CDR3 comprises 13 residues. V shed 5 bases and J 4 bases; nucleotides not matched to a gene: 3. The germline gives CDR1 LNHNV, CDR2 YYDKDF (reference sequence). CDR3 residues: CATSGDSADTQYF. DNA for the CDR3: TGTGCCACCAGCGGGGACAGTGCAGATACGCAGTATTTT. The full variable domain, rest sourced from reference TRBV15 and TRBJ2-3, is DAMVIQNPRYQVTQFGKPVTLSCSQTLNHNVMYWYQQKSSQAPKLLFHYYDKDFNNEADTPDNFQSRRPNTSFCFLDIRSPGLGDTAMYLCATSGDSADTQYFGPGTRLTVL.

The chain couples TRBV28 to TRBJ2-3; the match to TRBD2 covers 8 bases. Losses at the gene ends were 0 bases for V and 1 base for J; bases not matched to a gene: 3. The CDR3 is made up of 16 amino acids. The germline gives CDR1 MDHEN, CDR2 SYDVKM. CDR3 sequence: CASSLWSGGRTDTQYF. In nucleotides, the CDR3 is TGTGCCAGCAGTTTATGGAGCGGGGGCCGCACAGATACGCAGTATTTT.

The chain joins TRBV2 to TRBJ1-1, with 8 nucleotides matching TRBD1. Trimming removed 4 bases from V and 6 bases from J; junction bases left unmatched: 4. CDR3 length: 13 amino acids. CDR1 SNHLY and CDR2 FYNNEI come from the germline V gene. Here the CDR3 DNA reads TGTGCCAGCAGTGCATTACAGGGGGCTGAAGCTTTCTTT. Its protein is CASSALQGAEAFF.

The chain is built from TRBV19 and TRBJ2-1, with TRBD2 identical over 15 bases. Germline assignment: CDR1 LNHDA and CDR2 SQIVND (reference sequence). The CDR3 is made up of 18 amino acids. J lost 8 bases, V lost 3 bases, and 11 bases had no gene match. The CDR3 reads CASSITRGLAGGTDEQFF. The CDR3 DNA follows: TGTGCCAGTAGTATCACCCGGGGACTAGCGGGGGGCACGGATGAGCAGTTCTTC. The variable domain in full, with the rest retrieved from reference TRBV19 and TRBJ2-1, is DGGITQSPKYLFRKEGQNVTLSCEQNLNHDAMYWYRQDPGQGLRLIYYSQIVNDFQKGDIAEGYSVSREKKESFPLTVTSAQKNPTAFYLCASSITRGLAGGTDEQFFGPGTRLTVL.

The V gene is TRBV10-3, the J gene TRBJ1-5; the D gene is possibly TRBD1 (5 bases). The length of the CDR3 is 12 residues. The germline V gene encodes CDR1 ENHRY and CDR2 SYGVKD. V was cut by 4 bases and J by 7 bases, with 8 bases left in between. DNA of the CDR3: TGTGCCATCAGTGCAGGGTGGCAGCCCCAGCATTTT. It translates to CAISAGWQPQHF.

The rearrangement joins TRBV27 to TRBJ2-4; 13 nucleotides align to TRBD2. V dropped 5 bases and J dropped 3; count of bases not matched to a gene: 4. CDR1 and CDR2 from the germline V gene are MNHEY and SMNVEV (reference sequence). The CDR3 totals 16 residues. The CDR3 spells CASSLRTSGGKNIQYF. The CDR3 DNA reads as TGTGCCAGCAGTCTCCGGACTAGCGGGGGCAAAAACATTCAGTACTTC.

The gene calls are TRBV5-1 and TRBJ1-2; 8 bases fit TRBD1. CDR1 is SGHRS, CDR2 YFSETQ, per germline. The CDR3 is made up of 14 amino acids. The junction had 5 bases not matched to a gene; V was cut back by 4 bases and J by 3 bases. The CDR3 protein is CASSPGTGDYGYTF. The CDR3, as DNA: TGCGCCAGCAGCCCCGGGACAGGAGACTATGGCTACACCTTC.

The chain recombines TRBV7-9 with TRBJ1-2; 10 nucleotides match TRBD1. This CDR3 comprises 13 residues. The trim removed 5 bases at V and 6 bases at J, leaving 3 bases unmatched. Germline CDR1 reads SEHNR; CDR2 reads FQNEAQ (reference sequence). Here the CDR3 reads CASSAGTGDGYTF. The CDR3 DNA reads TGTGCCAGCAGCGCCGGGACAGGGGATGGCTACACCTTC.

The chain links TRBV4-3 to TRBJ1-5, with D hard to call. Trimming left V 0 bases short and J 7 bases short, with 13 bases between. CDR3 length: 15 residues. Germline assignment: CDR1 LGHNA and CDR2 YSLEER. The CDR3 region is CASSQDGRARQPQHF. CDR3 coding DNA: TGCGCCAGCAGCCAAGATGGGAGGGCGCGGCAGCCCCAGCATTTT.

The rearrangement joins TRBV18 to TRBJ2-6, with 11 bases identical to TRBD1. The V segment lost 4 bases and the J segment 0 bases; nucleotides outside the gene matches: 11. This CDR3 region has 20 residues. Germline CDR1 is KGHSH and CDR2 is LQKENI. The DNA for the CDR3 is TGTGCCAGCTCACTACTAGAATCCGGGACAGGGGGCTCTGGGGCCAACGTCCTGACTTTC. This gives the protein CASSLLESGTGGSGANVLTF.